The following is a T cell receptor (beta chain) sequence with its context. The record originates from a study of blood T cell repertoires in COVID-19. Background on the study: The United States, Italy and Spain were the sources of the acute and convalescent COVID-19 samples. The cDNA or gDNA used as material had been derived from T cells, B-cell-depleted T cells, or PBMCs.

The CDR3 length is 12 residues. The germline V and J ends were trimmed by 4 bases and 4 bases, with 8 bases remaining between them. Germline assignment: CDR1 SGDLS and CDR2 YYNGEE. TCRdb's copy holds only in-frame clones and misses some; the assay was immunoSEQ multiplex PCR. The repertoire holds about 250,000 clones, with roughly 81% as singletons. Sequencing was performed on peripheral blood. This clonotype was obtained from a man aged 45-65 years with acute or convalescent COVID-19. This sequence joins TRBV9 and TRBJ1-2; D may be TRBD1 (5 bases). The CDR3 reads CASSPDIYGYTF. Here the CDR3 DNA reads TGTGCCAGCAGCCCGGACATCTATGGCTACACCTTC. The complete variable domain, with remaining parts taken from reference TRBV9 and TRBJ1-2, reads DSGVTQTPKHLITATGQRVTLRCSPRSGDLSVYWYQQSLDQGLQFLIQYYNGEERAKGNILERFSAQQFPDLHSELNLSSLELGDSALYFCASSPDIYGYTFGSGTRLTVV.